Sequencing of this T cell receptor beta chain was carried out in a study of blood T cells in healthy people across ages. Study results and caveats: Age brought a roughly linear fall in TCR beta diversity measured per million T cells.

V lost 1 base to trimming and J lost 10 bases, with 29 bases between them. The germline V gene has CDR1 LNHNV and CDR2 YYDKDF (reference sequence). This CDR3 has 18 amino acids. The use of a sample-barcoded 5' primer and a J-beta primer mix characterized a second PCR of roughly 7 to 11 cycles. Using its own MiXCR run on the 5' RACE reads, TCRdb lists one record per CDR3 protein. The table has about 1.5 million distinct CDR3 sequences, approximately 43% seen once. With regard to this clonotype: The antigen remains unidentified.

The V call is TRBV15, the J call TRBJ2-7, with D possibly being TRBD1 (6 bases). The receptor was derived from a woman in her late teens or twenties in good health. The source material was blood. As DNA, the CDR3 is TGTGCCACCAGCAGAGGACGGGACACGAACCTAGCCAAAAACGTTCAGTACTTC. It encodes CATSRGRDTNLAKNVQYF.